One sample yielded the 9 T cell receptor beta chains listed below, sequenced in a study of shared clonotypes between healthy human individuals. Profiled with immunoSEQ multiplex PCR; TCRdb holds only in-frame clones, not every one. The sample holds approximately 330,000 clones, around 70% seen once. The sequenced sample consisted of memory CD4+ T cells sorted from blood. Subset noted: CD45RA-negative fraction. The receptors shown here come from a young man in good health.

The CDR3 region has the DNA TGCGCCAGCAGCTTGAATGGAGGTTCCAATCAGCCCCAGCATTTT. Its protein product is CASSLNGGSNQPQHF. The genes are TRBV5-1 and TRBJ1-5; D is uncertain. Deletions cut 1 base from V and 3 bases from J, with 11 bases between. The CDR3 is 15 residues long. Per the germline V gene, CDR1 is SGHRS and CDR2 is YFSETQ.

This rearrangement joins TRBV19 to TRBJ2-3; 8 positions agree with TRBD1. Trimming removed 4 bases from V and 4 bases from J; junction bases left unmatched: 4. Germline V CDR1 and CDR2: LNHDA, SQIVND (reference sequence). The CDR3 covers 14 residues. The CDR3 nucleotides read TGTGCCAGTAGTACAGGGGGCGCGTCAGATACGCAGTATTTT. Residues: CASSTGGASDTQYF. Full variable domain (outside the CDR3, taken from reference TRBV19 and TRBJ2-3): DGGITQSPKYLFRKEGQNVTLSCEQNLNHDAMYWYRQDPGQGLRLIYYSQIVNDFQKGDIAEGYSVSREKKESFPLTVTSAQKNPTAFYLCASSTGGASDTQYFGPGTRLTVL.

The chain is built from TRBV5-1 and TRBJ2-5, with TRBD2 matching over 11 bases. Per germline, CDR1 SGHRS and CDR2 YFSETQ. Trimming took 0 bases from V and 7 from J; bases not matched to a gene: 5. The CDR3 is 15 residues long. CDR3 DNA: TGCGCCAGCAGCTTGGAACTAGCGGGAGTGGTGACCCAGTACTTC. It yields the protein CASSLELAGVVTQYF.

CDR3: CASSFGQLHTEAFF. Written as DNA, the CDR3 is TGCGCCAGCAGCTTCGGACAACTACACACTGAAGCTTTCTTT. This chain uses TRBV5-1 with TRBJ1-1, with D possibly TRBD1 on 5 matching bases. The CDR3 runs to 14 residues. Germline CDR1 and CDR2: SGHRS and YFSETQ. V was shortened by 2 bases and J by 3 bases, with 11 bases between the two germline ends.

The rearrangement uses TRBV5-6 and TRBJ2-1; D remains ambiguous. The CDR3 is made up of 15 amino acids. CDR1 and CDR2 (germline): SGHDT, YYEEEE. The ends were cut back, 1 base at V and 0 bases at J, with 8 bases in the middle. The CDR3 reads CASSLFLTSYNEQFF. CDR3 nucleotides: TGTGCCAGCAGCTTGTTCCTTACCTCCTACAATGAGCAGTTCTTC.

V and J are TRBV2 and TRBJ1-1, with no clear D. Between the trimmed V and J ends, which lost 3 bases and 5 bases, there was a span of 13 bases. The CDR3 covers 14 residues. CDR1 SNHLY and CDR2 FYNNEI come from the germline V gene. The CDR3 DNA reads TGTGCCAGCAGTGATTACGCGGGTGAAACTGAAGCTTTCTTT. Protein: CASSDYAGETEAFF.

This chain connects TRBV30 to TRBJ2-6, with a weak D call TRBD2 (5 bases). Trimming removed 6 bases at V and 2 bases at J, with 17 bases between. The CDR3 runs to 16 residues. Germline V gene lookup returns CDR1 GTSNPN and CDR2 SVGIG (reference sequence). CDR3 amino acids: CACRREWGAGANVLTF. For the CDR3, the DNA is TGTGCCTGTAGGAGAGAGTGGGGAGCTGGGGCCAACGTCCTGACTTTC.

Of note for this clone: This specimen includes other DNA sequences encoding the same CDR3. The chain combines TRBV7-2 with TRBJ2-7, with a weak D call TRBD2 (6 bases). The CDR3 is made up of 14 amino acids. Trimming left V 1 base short and J 1 base short, with 8 bases between. Germline CDR1 SGHTA, CDR2 FQGNSA. This CDR3 is CASSLGGTSYEQYF. For the CDR3, the DNA is TGTGCCAGCAGCTTAGGCGGGACGTCCTACGAGCAGTACTTC.

The chain is built from TRBV6-1 and TRBJ1-2, with D perhaps TRBD1 (5 bases). This CDR3 spans 12 amino acids. From germline, CDR1 is MNHNS and CDR2 SASEGT. Trimming removed 6 bases from V and 8 bases from J, with 13 bases in between. Written as DNA, the CDR3 is TGTGCCAGCAGCATGGGGGACCAGGGCTACACCTTC. Translated, it gives CASSMGDQGYTF.